The entry below describes one T cell receptor (beta chain). Its antigen is as yet unknown. The CDR3 consists of 14 residues. The V and J ends lost 8 bases and 4 bases, in that order; junction bases with no gene match: 10. Germline-derived CDR1 and CDR2 are LGHNA and YNFKEQ. Sequenced by immunoSEQ multiplex PCR; TCRdb stores in-frame clones only, minus some. Of roughly 30,000 clones listed, just under 85% are singletons. The memory gate held CD4+ cells that were not CD45RA+CCR7+CD95- naive cells, over 98% pure. Positive selection with CD4 and CD14 microbeads isolated CD4+ T cells and monocytes. CD8+, CD14+, CD16+, CD56+, CD19+ and CD25-bright cells were excluded before sorting. The data derive from a study of human CD4 T cells and Enterobacteriaceae. Points from the study as a whole: Ex vivo, broadly cross-reactive clonotypes appeared more expanded than specific ones. Matching to same-donor CFSE-low cultures alone inferred ex vivo clonotype reactivity.

Sequencing input: memory CD4+ T cells from blood. The sequence came from a human donor in good health. The genes are TRBV4-2 and TRBJ1-1; 7 bases are a match to TRBD1. The CDR3 is CASAQGTVGTEAFF. The CDR3 nucleotides read TGTGCCAGCGCACAGGGGACTGTGGGCACTGAAGCTTTCTTT.